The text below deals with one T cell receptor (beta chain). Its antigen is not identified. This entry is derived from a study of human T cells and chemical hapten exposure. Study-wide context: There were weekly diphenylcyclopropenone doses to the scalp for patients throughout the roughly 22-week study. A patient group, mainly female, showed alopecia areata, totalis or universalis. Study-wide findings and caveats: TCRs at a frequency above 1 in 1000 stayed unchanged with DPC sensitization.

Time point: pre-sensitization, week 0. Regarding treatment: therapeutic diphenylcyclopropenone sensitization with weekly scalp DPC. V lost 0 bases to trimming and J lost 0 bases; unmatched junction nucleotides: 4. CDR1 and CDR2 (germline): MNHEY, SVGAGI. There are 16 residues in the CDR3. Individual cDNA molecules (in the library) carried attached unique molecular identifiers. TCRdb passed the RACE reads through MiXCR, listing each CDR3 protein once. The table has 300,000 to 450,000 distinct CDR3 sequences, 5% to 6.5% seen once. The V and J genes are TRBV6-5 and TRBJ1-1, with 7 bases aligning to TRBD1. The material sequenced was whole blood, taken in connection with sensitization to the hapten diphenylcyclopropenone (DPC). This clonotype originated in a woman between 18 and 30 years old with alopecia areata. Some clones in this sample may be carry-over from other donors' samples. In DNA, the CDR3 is TGTGCCAGCAGTTACTCAGGCAGGGGGGTGAACACTGAAGCTTTCTTT. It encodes CASSYSGRGVNTEAFF.